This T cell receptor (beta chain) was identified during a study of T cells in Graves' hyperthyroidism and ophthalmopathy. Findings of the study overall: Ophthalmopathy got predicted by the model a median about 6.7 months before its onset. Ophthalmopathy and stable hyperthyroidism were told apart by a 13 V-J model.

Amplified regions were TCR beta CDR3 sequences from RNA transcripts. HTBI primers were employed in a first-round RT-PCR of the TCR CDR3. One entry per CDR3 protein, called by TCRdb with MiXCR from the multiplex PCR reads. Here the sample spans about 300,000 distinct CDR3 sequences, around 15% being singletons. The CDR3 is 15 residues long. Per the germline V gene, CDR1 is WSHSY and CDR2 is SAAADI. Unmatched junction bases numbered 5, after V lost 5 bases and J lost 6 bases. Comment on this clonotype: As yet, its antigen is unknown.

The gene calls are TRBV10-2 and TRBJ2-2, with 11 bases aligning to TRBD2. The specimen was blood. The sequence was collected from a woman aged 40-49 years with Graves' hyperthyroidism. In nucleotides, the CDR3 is TGCGCCAGCAGTCGGACTAGCGGGCCCCCCGGGGAGCTGTTTTTT. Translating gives CASSRTSGPPGELFF.